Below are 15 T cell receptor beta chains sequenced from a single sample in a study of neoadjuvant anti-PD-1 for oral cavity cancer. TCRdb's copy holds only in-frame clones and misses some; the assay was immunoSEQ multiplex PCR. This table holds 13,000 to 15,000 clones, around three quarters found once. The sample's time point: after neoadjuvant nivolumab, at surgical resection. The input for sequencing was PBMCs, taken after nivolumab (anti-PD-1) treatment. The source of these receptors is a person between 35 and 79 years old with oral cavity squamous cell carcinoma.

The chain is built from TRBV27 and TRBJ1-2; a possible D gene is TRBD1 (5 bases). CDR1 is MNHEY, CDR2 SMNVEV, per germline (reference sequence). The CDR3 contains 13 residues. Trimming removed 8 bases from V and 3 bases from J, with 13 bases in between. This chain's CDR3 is CASQRWGDYGYTF. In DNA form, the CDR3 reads TGTGCCAGCCAAAGGTGGGGGGACTATGGCTACACCTTC.

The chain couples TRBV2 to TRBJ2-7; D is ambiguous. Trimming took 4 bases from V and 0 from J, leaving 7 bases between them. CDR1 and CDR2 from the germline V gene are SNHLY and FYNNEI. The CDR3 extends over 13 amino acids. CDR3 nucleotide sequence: TGTGCCAGCAGTGTCGAATACTCCTACGAGCAGTACTTC. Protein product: CASSVEYSYEQYF.

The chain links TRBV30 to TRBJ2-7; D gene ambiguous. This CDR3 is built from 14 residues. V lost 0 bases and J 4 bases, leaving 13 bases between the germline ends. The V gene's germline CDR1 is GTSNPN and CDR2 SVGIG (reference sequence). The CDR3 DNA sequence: TGTGCCTGGAGTGTCCGGCTGTCCTTTTACGAGCAGTACTTC. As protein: CAWSVRLSFYEQYF.

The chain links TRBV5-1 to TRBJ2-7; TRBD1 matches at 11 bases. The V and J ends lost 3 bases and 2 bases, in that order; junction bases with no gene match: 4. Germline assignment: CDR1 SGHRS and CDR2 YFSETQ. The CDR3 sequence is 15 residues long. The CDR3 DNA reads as TGCGCCAGCAGCTCCGGGACAGGGGGGACCTACGAGCAGTACTTC. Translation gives CASSSGTGGTYEQYF.

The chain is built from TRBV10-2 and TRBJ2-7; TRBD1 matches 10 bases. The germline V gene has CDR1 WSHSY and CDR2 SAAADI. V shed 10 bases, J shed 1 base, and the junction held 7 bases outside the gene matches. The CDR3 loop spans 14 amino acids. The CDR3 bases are TGCGCCACAAGGCCGGGACAGGGGTCCTACGAGCAGTACTTC. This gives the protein CATRPGQGSYEQYF.

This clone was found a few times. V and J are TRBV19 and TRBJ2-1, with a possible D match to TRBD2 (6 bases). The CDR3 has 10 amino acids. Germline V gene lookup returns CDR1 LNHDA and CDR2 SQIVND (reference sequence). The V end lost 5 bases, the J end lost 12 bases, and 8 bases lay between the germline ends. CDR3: CASSAGRQFF. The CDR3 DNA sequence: TGTGCCAGTAGTGCGGGGCGGCAGTTCTTC. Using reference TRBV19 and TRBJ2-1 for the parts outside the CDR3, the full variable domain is DGGITQSPKYLFRKEGQNVTLSCEQNLNHDAMYWYRQDPGQGLRLIYYSQIVNDFQKGDIAEGYSVSREKKESFPLTVTSAQKNPTAFYLCASSAGRQFFGPGTRLTVL.

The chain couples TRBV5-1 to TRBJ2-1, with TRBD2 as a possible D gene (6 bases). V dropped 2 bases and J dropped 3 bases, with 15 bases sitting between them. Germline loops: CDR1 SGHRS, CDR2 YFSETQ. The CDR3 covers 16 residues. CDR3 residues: CASSFRSSDGYNEQFF. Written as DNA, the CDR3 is TGCGCCAGCAGCTTTAGGTCTAGCGACGGCTACAATGAGCAGTTCTTC.

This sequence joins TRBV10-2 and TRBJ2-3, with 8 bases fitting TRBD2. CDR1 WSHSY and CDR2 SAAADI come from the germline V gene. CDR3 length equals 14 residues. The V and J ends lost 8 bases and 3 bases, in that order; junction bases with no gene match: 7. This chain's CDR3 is CASGAVAGTDTQYF. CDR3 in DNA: TGCGCCAGCGGGGCGGTAGCGGGAACAGATACGCAGTATTTT.

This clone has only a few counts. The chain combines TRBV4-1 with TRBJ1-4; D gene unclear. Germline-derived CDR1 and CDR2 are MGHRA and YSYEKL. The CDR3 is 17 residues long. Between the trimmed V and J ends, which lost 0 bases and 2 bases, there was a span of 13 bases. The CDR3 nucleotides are TGCGCCAGCAGCCAAGACCTCGTTGGAAGGACTAATGAAAAACTGTTTTTT. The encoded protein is CASSQDLVGRTNEKLFF.

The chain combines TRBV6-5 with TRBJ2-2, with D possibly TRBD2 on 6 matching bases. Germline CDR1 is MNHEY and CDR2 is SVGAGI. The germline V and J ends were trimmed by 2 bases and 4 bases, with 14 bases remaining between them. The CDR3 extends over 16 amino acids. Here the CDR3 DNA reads TGTGCCAGCAGTTACACTTCTGGGGGAGGCACCGGGGAGCTGTTTTTT. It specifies CASSYTSGGGTGELFF.

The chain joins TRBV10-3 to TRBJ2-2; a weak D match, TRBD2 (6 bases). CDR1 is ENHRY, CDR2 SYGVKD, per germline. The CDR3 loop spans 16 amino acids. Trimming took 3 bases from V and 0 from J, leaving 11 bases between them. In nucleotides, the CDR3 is TGTGCCATCAGTGATCAGGGAGGAGCGAACACCGGGGAGCTGTTTTTT. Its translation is CAISDQGGANTGELFF.

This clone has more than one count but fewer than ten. CDR3 coding DNA: TGTGCCAGCAGTGAAGCGGGGACAGGTCACGGCAATCAGCCCCAGCATTTT. The encoded protein is CASSEAGTGHGNQPQHF. This rearrangement joins TRBV6-1 to TRBJ1-5; the match to TRBD1 covers 8 bases. The trim removed 0 bases at V and 2 bases at J, leaving 6 bases unmatched. The germline CDR1 and CDR2 sequences are MNHNS and SASEGT. CDR3 length: 17 amino acids.

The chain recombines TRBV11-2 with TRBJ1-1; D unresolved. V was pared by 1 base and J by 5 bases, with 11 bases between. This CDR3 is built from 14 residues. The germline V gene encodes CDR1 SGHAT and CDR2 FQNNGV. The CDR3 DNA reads TGTGCCAGCAGCTTAGTTTTAGGGCGAACTGAAGCTTTCTTT. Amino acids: CASSLVLGRTEAFF.

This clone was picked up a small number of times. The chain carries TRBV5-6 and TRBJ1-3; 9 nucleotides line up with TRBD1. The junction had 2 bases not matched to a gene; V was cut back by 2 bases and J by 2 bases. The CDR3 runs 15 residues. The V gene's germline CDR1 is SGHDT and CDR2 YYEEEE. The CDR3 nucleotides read TGTGCCAGCAGCTTACAGGGGGCGCCTGGAAACACCATATATTTT. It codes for CASSLQGAPGNTIYF.

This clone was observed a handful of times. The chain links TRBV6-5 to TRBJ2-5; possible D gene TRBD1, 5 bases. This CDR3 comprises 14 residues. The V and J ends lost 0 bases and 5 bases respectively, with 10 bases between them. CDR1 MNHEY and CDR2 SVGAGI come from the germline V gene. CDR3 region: CASSYSRPGETQYF. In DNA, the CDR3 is TGTGCCAGCAGTTACTCAAGGCCAGGGGAGACCCAGTACTTC.